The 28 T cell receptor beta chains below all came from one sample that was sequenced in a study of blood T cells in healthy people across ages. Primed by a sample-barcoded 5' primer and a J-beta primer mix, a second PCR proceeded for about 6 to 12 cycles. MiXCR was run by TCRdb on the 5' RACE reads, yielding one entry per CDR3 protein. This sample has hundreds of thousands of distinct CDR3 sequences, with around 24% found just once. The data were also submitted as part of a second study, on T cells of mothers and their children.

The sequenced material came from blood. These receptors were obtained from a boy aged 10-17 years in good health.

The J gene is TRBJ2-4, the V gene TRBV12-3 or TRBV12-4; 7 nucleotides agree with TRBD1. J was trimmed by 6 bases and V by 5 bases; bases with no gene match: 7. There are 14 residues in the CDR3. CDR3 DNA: TGTGCCAGCAGTGAGCCGGGACAGAGAAACATTCAGTACTTC. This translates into CASSEPGQRNIQYF.

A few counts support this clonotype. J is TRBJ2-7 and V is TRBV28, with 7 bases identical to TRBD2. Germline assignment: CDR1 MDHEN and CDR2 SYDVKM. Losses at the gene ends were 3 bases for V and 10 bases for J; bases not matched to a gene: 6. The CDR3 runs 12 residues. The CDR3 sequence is CASSLGGEGQYF. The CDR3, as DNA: TGTGCCAGCAGTTTGGGAGGGGAGGGTCAGTACTTC.

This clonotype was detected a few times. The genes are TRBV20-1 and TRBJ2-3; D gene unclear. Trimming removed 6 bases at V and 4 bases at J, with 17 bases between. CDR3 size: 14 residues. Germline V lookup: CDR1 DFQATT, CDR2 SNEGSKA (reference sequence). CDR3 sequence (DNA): TGCAGTGCAGACACAGAGCAAGCCCCAGATACGCAGTATTTT. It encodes CSADTEQAPDTQYF.

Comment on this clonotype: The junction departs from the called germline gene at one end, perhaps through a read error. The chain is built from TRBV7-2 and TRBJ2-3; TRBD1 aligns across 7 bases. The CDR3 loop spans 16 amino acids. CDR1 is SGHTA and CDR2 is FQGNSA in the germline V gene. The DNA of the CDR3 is TGTGCCAGCAGGTTACAATCTGGAACGGGGACAGACACGCAGTATTTT. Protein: CASRLQSGTGTDTQYF. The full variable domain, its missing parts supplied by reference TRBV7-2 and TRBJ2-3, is GAGVSQSPSNKVTEKGKDVELRCDPISGHTALYWYRQSLGQGLEFLIYFQGNSAPDKSGLPSDRFSAERTGGSVSTLTIQRTQQEDSAVYLCASRLQSGTGTDTQYFGPGTRLTVL.

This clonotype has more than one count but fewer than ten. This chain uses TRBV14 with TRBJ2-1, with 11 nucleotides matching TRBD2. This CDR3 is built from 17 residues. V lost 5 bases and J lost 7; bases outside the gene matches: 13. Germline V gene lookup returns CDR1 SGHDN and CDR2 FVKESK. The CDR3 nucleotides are TGTGCCAGCAGCACAACAAGACTAGCGGGATCGTCGAATGAGCAGTTCTTC. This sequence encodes CASSTTRLAGSSNEQFF. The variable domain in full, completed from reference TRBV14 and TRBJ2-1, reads EAGVTQFPSHSVIEKGQTVTLRCDPISGHDNLYWYRRVMGKEIKFLLHFVKESKQDESGMPNNRFLAERTGGTYSTLKVQPAELEDSGVYFCASSTTRLAGSSNEQFFGPGTRLTVL.

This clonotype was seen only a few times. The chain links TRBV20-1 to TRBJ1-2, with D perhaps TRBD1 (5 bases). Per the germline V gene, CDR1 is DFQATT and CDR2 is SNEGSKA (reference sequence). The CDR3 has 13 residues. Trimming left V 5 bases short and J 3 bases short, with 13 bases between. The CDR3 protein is CSARRGGDYGYTF. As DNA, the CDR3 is TGCAGTGCTCGTCGGGGCGGAGACTATGGCTACACCTTC.

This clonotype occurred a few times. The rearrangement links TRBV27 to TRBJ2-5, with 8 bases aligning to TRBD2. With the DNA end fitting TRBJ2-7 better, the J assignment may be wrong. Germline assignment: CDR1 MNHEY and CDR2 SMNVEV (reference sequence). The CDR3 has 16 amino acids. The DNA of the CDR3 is TGTGCCAGCAGTTCCCAGAGCGTGGGACTAGCCTACGAGCAGTACTTC. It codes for CASSSQSVGLAYEQYF.

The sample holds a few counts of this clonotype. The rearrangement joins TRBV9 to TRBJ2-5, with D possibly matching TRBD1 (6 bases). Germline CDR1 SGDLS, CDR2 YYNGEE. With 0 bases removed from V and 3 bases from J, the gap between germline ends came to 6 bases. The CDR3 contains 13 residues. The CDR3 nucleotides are TGTGCCAGCAGCGTAGACAGGGAAGAGACCCAGTACTTC. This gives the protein CASSVDREETQYF. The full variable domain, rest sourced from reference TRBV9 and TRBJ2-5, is DSGVTQTPKHLITATGQRVTLRCSPRSGDLSVYWYQQSLDQGLQFLIQYYNGEERAKGNILERFSAQQFPDLHSELNLSSLELGDSALYFCASSVDREETQYFGPGTRLLVL.

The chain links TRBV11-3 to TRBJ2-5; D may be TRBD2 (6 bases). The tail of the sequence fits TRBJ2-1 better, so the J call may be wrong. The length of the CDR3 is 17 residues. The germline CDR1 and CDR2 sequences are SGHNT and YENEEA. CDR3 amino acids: CASSRGLRSGTYNEQFF. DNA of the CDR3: TGTGCCAGCAGCAGGGGACTCAGGAGTGGGACCTACAATGAGCAGTTCTTC.

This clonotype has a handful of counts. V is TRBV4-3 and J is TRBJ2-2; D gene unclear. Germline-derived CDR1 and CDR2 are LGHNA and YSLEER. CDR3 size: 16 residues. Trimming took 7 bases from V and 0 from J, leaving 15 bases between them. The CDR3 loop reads CASNLGPTSNTGELFF. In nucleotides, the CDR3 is TGCGCCAGCAACCTCGGTCCGACGTCGAACACCGGGGAGCTGTTTTTT.

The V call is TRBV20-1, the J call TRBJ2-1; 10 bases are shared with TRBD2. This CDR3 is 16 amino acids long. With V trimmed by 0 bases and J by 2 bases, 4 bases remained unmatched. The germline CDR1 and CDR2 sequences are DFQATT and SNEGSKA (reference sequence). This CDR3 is CSAREVLAGPYNEQFF. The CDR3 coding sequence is TGCAGTGCTAGAGAAGTACTAGCGGGACCCTACAATGAGCAGTTCTTC.

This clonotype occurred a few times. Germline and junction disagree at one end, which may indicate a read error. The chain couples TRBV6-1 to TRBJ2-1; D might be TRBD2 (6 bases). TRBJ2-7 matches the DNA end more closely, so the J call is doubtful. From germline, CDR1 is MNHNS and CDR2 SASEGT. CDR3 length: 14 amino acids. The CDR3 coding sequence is TGTGCCAGCAGCGAAGGGACTTCAGGCTACGAGCAGTACTTC. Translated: CASSEGTSGYEQYF.

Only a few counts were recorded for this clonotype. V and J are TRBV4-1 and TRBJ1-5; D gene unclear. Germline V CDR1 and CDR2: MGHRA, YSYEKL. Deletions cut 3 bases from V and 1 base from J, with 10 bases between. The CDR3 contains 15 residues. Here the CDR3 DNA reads TGCGCCAGCAGCCAGATAGCGGGGAGCAATCAGCCCCAGCATTTT. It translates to CASSQIAGSNQPQHF.

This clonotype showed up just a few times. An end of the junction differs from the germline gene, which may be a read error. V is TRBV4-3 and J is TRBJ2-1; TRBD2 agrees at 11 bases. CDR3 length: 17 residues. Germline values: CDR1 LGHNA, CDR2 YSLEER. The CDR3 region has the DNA TGCGCCAGCAGCCCTCAAACCGGGACTAGCGGTTCCAATGGGCAGTTCTTC. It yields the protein CASSPQTGTSGSNGQFF.

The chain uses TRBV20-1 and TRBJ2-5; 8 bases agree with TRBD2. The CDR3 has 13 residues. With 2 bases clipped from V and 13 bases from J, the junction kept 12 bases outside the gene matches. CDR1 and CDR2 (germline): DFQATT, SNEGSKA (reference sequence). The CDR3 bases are TGCAGTGCTAGACCGAGCGGGAGAGAGGCCCTGTACTTC. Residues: CSARPSGREALYF.

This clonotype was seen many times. The CDR3 here is CASSLPLIGGTNEKLFF. CDR3 in DNA: TGTGCCAGCAGCTTACCTCTGATCGGGGGAACTAATGAAAAACTGTTTTTT. The chain uses TRBV7-2 and TRBJ1-4; D is possibly TRBD1 (5 bases). Trimming took off 2 bases at V and 1 base at J, with 14 bases between the two ends. The CDR3 consists of 17 residues. CDR1 is SGHTA, CDR2 FQGNSA, per germline.

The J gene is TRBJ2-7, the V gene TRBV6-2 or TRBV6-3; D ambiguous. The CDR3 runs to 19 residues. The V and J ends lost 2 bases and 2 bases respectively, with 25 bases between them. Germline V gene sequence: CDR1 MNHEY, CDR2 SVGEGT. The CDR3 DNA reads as TGTGCCAGCAGTTACCCAGACGCGATGGAGAGCCTGCGACCCTACGAGCAGTACTTC. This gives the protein CASSYPDAMESLRPYEQYF.

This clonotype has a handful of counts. The chain's CDR3 is CASSEARGQGVEQYF. The CDR3 nucleotides read TGTGCCAGCAGTGAAGCTAGGGGACAGGGGGTTGAGCAGTACTTC. This sequence joins TRBV2 and TRBJ2-5; 11 bases agree with TRBD1. Germline V gene data show CDR1 as SNHLY and CDR2 as FYNNEI. The V gene end was trimmed by 0 bases and the J gene end by 11 bases; junction bases not matched to a gene: 8. This CDR3 has 15 residues.

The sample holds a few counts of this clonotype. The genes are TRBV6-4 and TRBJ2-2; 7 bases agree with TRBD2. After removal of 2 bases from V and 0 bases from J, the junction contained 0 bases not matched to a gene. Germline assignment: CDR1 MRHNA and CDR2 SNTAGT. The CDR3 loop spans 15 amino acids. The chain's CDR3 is CASSDGLANTGELFF. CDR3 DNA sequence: TGTGCCAGCAGTGACGGACTAGCGAACACCGGGGAGCTGTTTTTT.

CDR3 loop: CSANQVPSSYNEQFF. Written as DNA, the CDR3 is TGCAGTGCTAACCAGGTACCCAGCTCCTACAATGAGCAGTTCTTC. The chain links TRBV20-1 to TRBJ2-1; D is unclear. The CDR3 sequence is 15 residues long. Trimming left V 4 bases short and J 0 bases short, with 13 bases between. Germline V gives CDR1 DFQATT, CDR2 SNEGSKA (reference sequence).

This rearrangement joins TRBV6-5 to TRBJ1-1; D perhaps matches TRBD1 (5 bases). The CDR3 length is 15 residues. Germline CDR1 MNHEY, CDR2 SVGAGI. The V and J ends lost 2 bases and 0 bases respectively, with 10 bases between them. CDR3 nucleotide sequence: TGTGCCAGCAGTTACGGGGACCGTATGAACACTGAAGCTTTCTTT. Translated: CASSYGDRMNTEAFF.

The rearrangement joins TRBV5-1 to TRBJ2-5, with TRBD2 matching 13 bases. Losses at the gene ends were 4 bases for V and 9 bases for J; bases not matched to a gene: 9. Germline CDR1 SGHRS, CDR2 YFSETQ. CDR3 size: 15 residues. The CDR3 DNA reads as TGCGCCAGCAGCCTGACTAGCGGGGGGCCGGGGGCCCAGTACTTC. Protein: CASSLTSGGPGAQYF.

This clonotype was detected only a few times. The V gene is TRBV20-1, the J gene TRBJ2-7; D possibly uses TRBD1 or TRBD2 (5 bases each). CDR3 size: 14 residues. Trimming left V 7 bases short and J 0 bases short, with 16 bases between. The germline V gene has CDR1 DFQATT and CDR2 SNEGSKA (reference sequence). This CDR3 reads CSVRDGTDSYEQYF. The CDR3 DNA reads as TGCAGTGTCCGGGACGGGACGGACTCCTACGAGCAGTACTTC.

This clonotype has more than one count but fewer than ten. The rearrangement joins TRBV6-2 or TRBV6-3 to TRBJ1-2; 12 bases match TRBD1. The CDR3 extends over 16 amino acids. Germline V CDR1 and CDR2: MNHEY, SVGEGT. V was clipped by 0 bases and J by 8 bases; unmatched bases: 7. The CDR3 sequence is CASSYSAGQGARGYTF. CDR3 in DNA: TGTGCCAGCAGTTACTCGGCGGGACAGGGGGCGCGGGGCTACACCTTC.

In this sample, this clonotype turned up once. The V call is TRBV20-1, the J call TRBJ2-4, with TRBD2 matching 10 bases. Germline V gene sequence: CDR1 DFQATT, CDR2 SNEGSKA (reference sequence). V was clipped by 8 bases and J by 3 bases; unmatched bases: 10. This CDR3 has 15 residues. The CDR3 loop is CSISSGGAGKNIQYF. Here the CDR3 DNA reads TGCAGTATCTCAAGCGGGGGGGCCGGCAAAAACATTCAGTACTTC.

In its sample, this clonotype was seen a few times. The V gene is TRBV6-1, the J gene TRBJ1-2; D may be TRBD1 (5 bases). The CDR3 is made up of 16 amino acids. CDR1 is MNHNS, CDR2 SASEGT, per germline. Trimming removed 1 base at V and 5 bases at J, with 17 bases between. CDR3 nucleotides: TGTGCCAGCAGTGAAGTTGGCAGGGTGATCTGGTATGGCTACACCTTC. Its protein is CASSEVGRVIWYGYTF.

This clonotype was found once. The CDR3 loop is CASSRTVYGYTF. DNA of the CDR3: TGTGCCAGCAGTAGGACAGTCTATGGCTACACCTTC. The chain combines TRBV12-3 or TRBV12-4 with TRBJ1-2, with D possibly TRBD1 on 6 matching bases. The CDR3 is made up of 12 amino acids. Trimming shortened V by 5 bases and J by 4 bases, and 8 bases separated the two germline ends.

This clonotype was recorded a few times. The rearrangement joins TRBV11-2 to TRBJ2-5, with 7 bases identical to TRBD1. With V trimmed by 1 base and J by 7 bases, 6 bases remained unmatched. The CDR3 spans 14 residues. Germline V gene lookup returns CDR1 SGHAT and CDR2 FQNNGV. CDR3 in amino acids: CASSLGGQVGTQYF. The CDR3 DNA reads TGTGCCAGCAGCTTAGGAGGACAGGTCGGGACCCAGTACTTC. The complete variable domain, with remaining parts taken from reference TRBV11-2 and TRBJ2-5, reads EAGVAQSPRYKIIEKRQSVAFWCNPISGHATLYWYQQILGQGPKLLIQFQNNGVVDDSQLPKDRFSAERLKGVDSTLKIQPAKLEDSAVYLCASSLGGQVGTQYFGPGTRLLVL.